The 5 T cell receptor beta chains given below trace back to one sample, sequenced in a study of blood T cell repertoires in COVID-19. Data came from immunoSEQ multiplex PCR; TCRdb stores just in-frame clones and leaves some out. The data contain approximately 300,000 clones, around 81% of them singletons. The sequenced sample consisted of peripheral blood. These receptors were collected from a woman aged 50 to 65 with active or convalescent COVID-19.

The CDR3 nucleotides read TGCGCCAGCAGTACCGGGACAGGGCGGTCCGGGGAGCTGTTTTTT. This encodes CASSTGTGRSGELFF. The V call is TRBV5-1, the J call TRBJ2-2; 9 bases align to TRBD1. The trim removed 5 bases at V and 6 bases at J, leaving 8 bases unmatched. Germline CDR1 is SGHRS and CDR2 is YFSETQ. The CDR3 extends over 15 amino acids.

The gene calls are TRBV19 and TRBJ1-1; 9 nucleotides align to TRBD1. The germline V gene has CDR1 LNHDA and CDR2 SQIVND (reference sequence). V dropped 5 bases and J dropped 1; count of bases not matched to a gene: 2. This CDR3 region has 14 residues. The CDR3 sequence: CASSSGQGNTEAFF. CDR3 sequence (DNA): TGTGCCAGTAGTTCGGGACAGGGGAACACTGAAGCTTTCTTT.

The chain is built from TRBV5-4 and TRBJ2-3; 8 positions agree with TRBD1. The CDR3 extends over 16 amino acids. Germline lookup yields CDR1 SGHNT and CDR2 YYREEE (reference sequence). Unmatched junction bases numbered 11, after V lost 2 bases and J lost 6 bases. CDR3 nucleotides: TGTGCCAGCAGCTTTCCCAAGCAGGGGGCGGTGGATACGCAGTATTTT. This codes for CASSFPKQGAVDTQYF.

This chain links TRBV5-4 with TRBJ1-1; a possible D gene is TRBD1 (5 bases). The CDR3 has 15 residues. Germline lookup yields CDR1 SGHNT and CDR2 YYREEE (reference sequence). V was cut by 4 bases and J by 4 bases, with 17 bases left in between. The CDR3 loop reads CASSRALGGSTEAFF. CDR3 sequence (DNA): TGTGCCAGCAGCCGGGCCCTCGGGGGTAGCACTGAAGCTTTCTTT.

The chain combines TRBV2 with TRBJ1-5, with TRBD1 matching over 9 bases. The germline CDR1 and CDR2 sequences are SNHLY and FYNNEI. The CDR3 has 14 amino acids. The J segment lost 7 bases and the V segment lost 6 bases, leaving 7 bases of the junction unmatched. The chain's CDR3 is CASRPTGGAQPQHF. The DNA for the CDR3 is TGTGCCAGCAGACCGACAGGGGGTGCCCAGCCCCAGCATTTT.